The 16 T cell receptor beta chains presented below share a single source sample, sequenced in a study of response to subunit inactivated influenza vaccine. TCRdb independently ran MiXCR on the RT-PCR reads; one entry per CDR3 protein. Of roughly 670,000 distinct CDR3 sequences listed, 12% to 15% are singletons. The material sequenced was PBMCs from blood, taken 14 to 15 days before vaccination. The receptors derive from a man over 45 who received an inactivated influenza vaccine.

This clonotype was seen many times. The gene calls are TRBV29-1 and TRBJ2-1; D uncertain. V lost 4 bases, J lost 0 bases, and 13 bases lay in between. The germline CDR1 and CDR2 sequences are SQVTM and ANQGSEA. The CDR3 sequence is 15 residues long. The CDR3 loop is CSVAGRPSSYNEQFF. In nucleotides, the CDR3 is TGCAGCGTTGCGGGCAGGCCGAGCTCCTACAATGAGCAGTTCTTC.

There are a few counts of this clonotype. CDR3: CSASYTPGLAGGLAKNIQYF. In nucleotides, the CDR3 is TGCAGTGCTAGTTATACCCCGGGACTAGCGGGGGGTTTAGCCAAAAACATTCAGTACTTC. The chain carries TRBV20-1 and TRBJ2-4; 15 bases align to TRBD2. The CDR3 loop spans 20 amino acids. Germline V gives CDR1 DFQATT, CDR2 SNEGSKA (reference sequence). V lost 3 bases and J lost 0; bases outside the gene matches: 12.

This clonotype was recorded a few times. The rearrangement joins TRBV20-1 to TRBJ2-1; D possibly uses TRBD1 or TRBD2 (5 bases each). The CDR3 has 14 residues. Trimming took off 3 bases at V and 6 bases at J, with 15 bases between the two ends. CDR1 is DFQATT and CDR2 is SNEGSKA in the germline V gene (reference sequence). Here the CDR3 reads CSARGRGPSNEQFF. CDR3 bases: TGCAGTGCTAGGGGGCGAGGGCCGTCCAATGAGCAGTTCTTC.

This clonotype was counted ten times or more. The V gene is TRBV4-2, the J gene TRBJ2-7; 7 nucleotides align to TRBD1. Looked up from germline, CDR1 is LGHNA and CDR2 is YNFKEQ. Trimming took 0 bases from V and 7 from J; bases not matched to a gene: 3. The CDR3 contains 13 residues. As DNA, the CDR3 is TGTGCCAGCAGCCAAGAGACAGGGAGAGAGCAGTACTTC. Translating gives CASSQETGREQYF.

This clonotype was observed a few times. In DNA, the CDR3 is TGTGCCACCAGCATTCGGGACAGGAGCCAAGAGACCCAGTACTTC. Translation gives CATSIRDRSQETQYF. This chain uses TRBV15 with TRBJ2-5; 8 bases agree with TRBD1. CDR3 size: 15 residues. The V and J ends lost 4 bases and 1 base, in that order; junction bases with no gene match: 5. Germline lookup yields CDR1 LNHNV and CDR2 YYDKDF (reference sequence).

This clonotype has a handful of counts. The rearrangement uses TRBV6-1 and TRBJ1-5; TRBD1 is a possible D gene (5 bases). Trimming pared 5 bases from V and 0 bases from J, leaving 14 bases between. Germline V gene lookup returns CDR1 MNHNS and CDR2 SASEGT. The CDR3 consists of 16 residues. CDR3 residues: CASSPLGGFSNQPQHF. CDR3 nucleotide sequence: TGTGCCAGCAGTCCTCTGGGGGGATTTAGCAATCAGCCCCAGCATTTT.

This clonotype was picked up a small number of times. The chain combines TRBV7-2 with TRBJ2-3, with no clear D. The CDR3 runs 13 residues. Germline CDR1 reads SGHTA; CDR2 reads FQGNSA. V dropped 3 bases and J dropped 4 bases, with 8 bases sitting between them. Here the CDR3 reads CASSFQPADTQYF. The CDR3 bases are TGTGCCAGCAGCTTCCAACCGGCAGATACGCAGTATTTT.

The gene calls are TRBV6-2 or TRBV6-3 and TRBJ2-2, with TRBD2 matching 9 bases. This CDR3 has 17 amino acids. The V and J ends lost 5 bases and 5 bases, in that order; junction bases with no gene match: 12. Germline-derived CDR1 and CDR2 are MNHEY and SVGEGT. The CDR3 spells CASSPRRAGGRTGELFF. CDR3 sequence (DNA): TGTGCCAGCAGTCCTCGGCGAGCGGGGGGACGGACCGGGGAGCTGTTTTTT.

The rearrangement uses TRBV6-2 or TRBV6-3 and TRBJ1-6; 9 nucleotides align to TRBD1. The CDR3 extends over 14 amino acids. Germline V gives CDR1 MNHEY, CDR2 SVGEGT. V was clipped by 6 bases and J by 7 bases; unmatched bases: 4. CDR3 coding DNA: TGTGCCAGCAGCGACGACAGGGGGAATTCACCCCTCCACTTT. This sequence encodes CASSDDRGNSPLHF.

J is TRBJ2-1 and V is TRBV3-1; D might be TRBD2 (6 bases). The CDR3 covers 13 residues. Deletions cut 5 bases from V and 6 bases from J, with 11 bases between. Germline assignment: CDR1 LGHDT and CDR2 YNNKEL (reference sequence). CDR3 residues: CASSWDSRNEQFF. The CDR3 nucleotides are TGTGCCAGCAGCTGGGACTCACGCAATGAGCAGTTCTTC.

The chain has TRBV6-2 or TRBV6-3 and TRBJ2-3; a weak D match, TRBD2 (6 bases). Trimming took 8 bases from V and 1 from J, leaving 16 bases between them. Germline V gives CDR1 MNHEY, CDR2 SVGEGT. CDR3 length: 15 residues. The CDR3 DNA reads as TGTGCCAGCGAGTGGGGGGAGGATGGCACAGATACGCAGTATTTT. Translating it yields CASEWGEDGTDTQYF.

In this sample, this clonotype turned up a few times. V and J are TRBV3-1 and TRBJ2-2; possible D gene TRBD2, 6 bases. Germline V gives CDR1 LGHDT, CDR2 YNNKEL (reference sequence). Trimming shortened V by 4 bases and J by 4 bases, and 10 bases separated the two germline ends. The CDR3 has 14 residues. The DNA of the CDR3 is TGTGCCAGCAGCCCTCCCGGGGGCACCGGGGAGCTGTTTTTT. It yields the protein CASSPPGGTGELFF.

The chain couples TRBV29-1 to TRBJ1-2; 7 bases are shared with TRBD1. Germline CDR1 SQVTM, CDR2 ANQGSEA. After removal of 7 bases from V and 9 bases from J, the junction contained 8 bases not matched to a gene. CDR3 length: 11 amino acids. CDR3 DNA: TGCAGCGGAAGACAGGGCCTAAGCTACACCTTC. It is translated as CSGRQGLSYTF.

This clonotype has only one observation. This chain connects TRBV5-1 to TRBJ2-4; D uncertain. CDR1 and CDR2 from the germline V gene are SGHRS and YFSETQ. Trimming took off 0 bases at V and 8 bases at J, with 12 bases between the two ends. CDR3 length: 14 residues. CDR3 in amino acids: CASSLVTTEDIQYF. Written as DNA, the CDR3 is TGCGCCAGCAGCTTGGTTACTACCGAGGACATTCAGTACTTC.

The chain couples TRBV4-3 to TRBJ1-6; the match to TRBD1 covers 8 bases. The V gene end was trimmed by 3 bases and the J gene end by 9 bases; junction bases not matched to a gene: 10. The CDR3 has 16 amino acids. Germline CDR1 reads LGHNA; CDR2 reads YSLEER. This CDR3 reads CASSQDRVGRASPLHF. In DNA, the CDR3 is TGCGCCAGCAGCCAGGACAGGGTGGGACGGGCTTCACCCCTCCACTTT.

This clonotype came up a few times. This rearrangement joins TRBV6-2 or TRBV6-3 to TRBJ2-7, with 9 bases lining up with TRBD2. This CDR3 spans 15 amino acids. The V segment lost 6 bases and the J segment 6 bases; nucleotides outside the gene matches: 12. Germline V gives CDR1 MNHEY, CDR2 SVGEGT. CDR3 protein: CASRETGTSPLEQYF. CDR3 nucleotides: TGTGCCAGCAGGGAGACCGGGACTAGCCCCCTCGAGCAGTACTTC.